This TCR beta chain is from a study of T cells in Graves' hyperthyroidism and ophthalmopathy (dated by TCRdb to about 2019). General notes on the study: Peripheral blood samples were taken at initial diagnosis, before any treatment was given. Prospective prediction of ophthalmopathy was tested in an independent validation cohort of 18 to 20 hyperthyroidism patients and roughly 16 patients who later progressed to ophthalmopathy. The paper reports TCR Vbeta CDR3 sequencing of over 130 peripheral blood samples: approximately 43 ophthalmopathy, 75 to 80 hyperthyroidism and around 17 progressor patients. TCR V-J signatures able to tell the groups apart were searched for in a discovery cohort of 95 to 100 patients, of whom 40 to 45 had Graves' ophthalmopathy and around 58 had stable Graves' hyperthyroidism. In six Graves' hyperthyroidism patients, the study also compared T-cell repertoires from thyroid tissue with T-cell repertoires from blood. Following sampling, methimazole starting at 30 mg daily was given to hyperthyroidism patients, and high-dose intravenous methylprednisolone was given to ophthalmopathy patients. The roughly 100 discovery patients were randomly divided into training and test sets at a 7:3 ratio. The study at large found these results: Ophthalmopathy was separated from stable hyperthyroidism by a 13 V-J signature model, with about 88% sensitivity and 81% to 82% specificity obtained in cross-validation and 80%/75% obtained in testing. Most expanded thyroid clonotypes (frequency above 0.001) were also found in blood, which suggests that blood repertoires may mirror thyroid immune responses. In validation, the model predicted progression to ophthalmopathy with approximately 71% sensitivity and around 72% specificity, a median of approximately 6.7 months before onset. No statistical method was used to fix the sample size in advance, and group allocation was not hidden from the investigators.

This clonotype is assessed as medium-sized (0.01 to 0.1%). Its recognized antigen is unknown. No clone much larger than this one lies a single base away; base qualities are absent. Moderately to severely active disease, a Clinical Activity Score of at least 3, a NOSPECS grade of at least 4, and a duration under 3 months were present in ophthalmopathy patients. Patients with uncontrolled infections, other autoimmune diseases, pregnancy or lactation were excluded. Clinical symptoms, serum thyroxine and TRAb, thyroid ultrasound, and orbital computed tomography formed the basis for the diagnoses. PBMCs were separated from roughly 9.6 ml of fresh peripheral blood using Ficoll-Paque density gradient centrifugation. Total RNA was extracted with Trizol reagent, and quality was checked on an Agilent 2100 Bioanalyzer. The TCR beta CDR3 regions were amplified from the RNA transcripts. For the first round of RT-PCR on the TCR CDR3, the HTBI primer set was used together with the Qiagen OneStep RT-PCR kit. A second multiplex PCR round built the libraries, followed by size selection and purification. The libraries were sequenced on an Illumina HiSeq2000 using paired-end 100 bp reads. In the original analysis: SOAPnuke was used to process the raw data, throwing out any read that contained adapters or uncalled bases, had a mean Phred below 15, or lacked an exact constant-primer or identifier match. COPE v1.2.5 was used to merge high-quality paired reads, and clonotypes were defined as unique nucleotide sequences. MiTCR v1.1 was used to align the clonotypes against IMGT TRBV, TRBD and TRBJ reference segments. Analysis was restricted to V-J combinations with a frequency above 0.0001, which covered roughly 99% of repertoires. A TCS score was defined as the ratio between F50 (clonal expansion) and ExV (chaos), using BLOSUM62-based TCRdist between CDR3 peptides within each V-J. Welch's t-statistics and random forest reduced around 510 V-J features to 10 to 15, which were used in a naive Bayes classifier (R e1071). Thyroid-blood repertoire similarity was quantified with the Morisita-Horn index. Clones were called with MiXCR by TCRdb after fastp trimmed the public reads at Q25, and only in-frame beta chains were retained. All rows with the same CDR3 protein become a single entry with the most common DNA and genes. TCRdb, not the original authors, processed these V and J calls. The sample profile shows 30,000 to 35,000 distinct CDR3 sequences; around 53% of them were found once. Of the sample, roughly 25% is held by the ten largest clones.

Sequenced material: blood. The receptor comes from a woman between 35 and 50 years old with Graves' ophthalmopathy.

Here the CDR3 is given as CASSGTSGGADTQYF. The DNA reads TGTGCCAGCAGTGGGACTAGCGGGGGGGCAGATACGCAGTATTTT. This sequence uses TRBV6-1 and TRBJ2-3, with 15 junctional bases fitting TRBD2. From a lookup of the germline V gene, CDR1 and CDR2 are MNHNS and SASEGT. Trimming takes 4 bases off V and 4 bases off J; junction bases not matched to a gene: 0. Measured from the cysteine to the phenylalanine, the CDR3 is 15 residues long. Only CDR3 DNA is held: 45 bases, read in frame from base 1.